The present T cell receptor beta chain was sequenced within a study of blood T cell repertoires in COVID-19. The CDR3 loop spans 18 amino acids. The germline V gene has CDR1 SNHLY and CDR2 FYNNEI. V lost 4 bases, J lost 0 bases, and 9 bases stayed unmatched. There are a few counts of this clone. The data were produced by immunoSEQ multiplex PCR, yet TCRdb's version contains in-frame clones alone and is incomplete. Of 180,000 or so clones detected, approximately 85% appear once; the ten largest clones hold roughly 8%. V gene TRBV2 combines with J gene TRBJ2-6, with 7 bases identical to TRBD2. This TCR derives from an older woman with acute or convalescent COVID-19. The material sequenced was peripheral blood. The CDR3 DNA sequence: TGTGCCAGCAGTGCTTTGACTAGCTGGAGCTCTGGGGCCAACGTCCTGACTTTC. Protein: CASSALTSWSSGANVLTF.